Included here is one TCR beta chain sequence, with context. Antigen unknown. The data stem from a study of cytomegalovirus exposure and HLA in healthy donors. On the study more broadly: Earlier, some 170 million T cells were analyzed, and about 100 million unique TCR beta sequences were found among them. Around 85 million unique TCR sequences came from HLA-typed donors in an early release. General study findings and limits: A later analysis reportedly found fewer N-insertions in an Asian-associated ancestry cluster than the approximately 700-donor mean.

Germline V gives CDR1 MGHRA, CDR2 YSYEKL. The CDR3 has 13 residues. The V gene lost 0 bases and the J gene lost 13 bases, with 12 bases spanning the gap. Primers for the PCR totalled 60 Vbeta and 13 Jbeta. Libraries were prepared by immunoSEQ multiplex PCR; TCRdb keeps only in-frame clonotypes and omits some of them. The sample gives 90,000 to 110,000 clones, about three quarters of which show up once; about 5.8% is in the top ten. The V and J genes are TRBV4-1 and TRBJ1-4, with D possibly TRBD1 on 6 matching bases. Sequencing was performed on PBMCs. The clonotype was recovered from a male donor in good health and CMV-seronegative. CDR3 sequence reads: CASSQDLRGRLFF. The CDR3 nucleotides are TGCGCCAGCAGCCAAGATCTGCGGGGGCGACTGTTTTTT.